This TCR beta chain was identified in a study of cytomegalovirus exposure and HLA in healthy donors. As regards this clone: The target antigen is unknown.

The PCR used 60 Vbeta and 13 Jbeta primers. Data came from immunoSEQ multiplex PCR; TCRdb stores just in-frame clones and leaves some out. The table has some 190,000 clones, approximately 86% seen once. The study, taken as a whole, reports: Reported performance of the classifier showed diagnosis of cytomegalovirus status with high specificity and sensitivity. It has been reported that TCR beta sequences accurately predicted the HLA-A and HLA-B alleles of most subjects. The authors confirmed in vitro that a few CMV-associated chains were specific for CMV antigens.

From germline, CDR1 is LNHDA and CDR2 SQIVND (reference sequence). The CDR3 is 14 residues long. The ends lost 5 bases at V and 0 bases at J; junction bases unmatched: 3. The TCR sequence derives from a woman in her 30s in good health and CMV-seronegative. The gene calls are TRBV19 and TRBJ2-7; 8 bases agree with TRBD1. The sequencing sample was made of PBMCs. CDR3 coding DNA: TGTGCCAGTAGTGTAACAGGGGGCTCCTACGAGCAGTACTTC. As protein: CASSVTGGSYEQYF.